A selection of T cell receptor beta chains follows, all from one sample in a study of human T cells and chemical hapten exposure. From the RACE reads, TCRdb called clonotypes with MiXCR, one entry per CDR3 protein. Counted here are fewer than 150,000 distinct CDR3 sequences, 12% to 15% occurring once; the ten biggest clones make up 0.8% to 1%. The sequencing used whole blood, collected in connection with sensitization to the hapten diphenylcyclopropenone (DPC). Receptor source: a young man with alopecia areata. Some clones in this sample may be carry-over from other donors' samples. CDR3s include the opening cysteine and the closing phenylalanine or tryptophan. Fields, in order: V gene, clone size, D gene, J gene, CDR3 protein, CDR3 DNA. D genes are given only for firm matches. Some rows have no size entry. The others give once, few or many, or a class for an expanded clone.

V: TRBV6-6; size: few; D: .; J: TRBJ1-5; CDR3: CASSSTGRNQPQHF; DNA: TGTGCCAGCTCAAGTACGGGTCGCAATCAGCCCCAGCATTTT
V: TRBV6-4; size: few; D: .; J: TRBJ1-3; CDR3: CASRPRGRVSGNTIYF; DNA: TGTGCCAGCAGACCCCGGGGACGCGTCTCTGGAAACACCATATATTTT
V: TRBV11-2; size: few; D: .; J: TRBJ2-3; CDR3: CASSQTPPRQYF; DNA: TGTGCCAGCAGCCAGACACCCCCTAGGCAGTATTTT
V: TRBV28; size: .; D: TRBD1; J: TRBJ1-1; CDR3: CASRSGQRVEAFF; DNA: TGTGCCAGCAGATCGGGACAGCGAGTCGAAGCTTTCTTT
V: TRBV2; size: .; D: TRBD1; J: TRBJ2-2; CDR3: CASSYGTANTGELFF; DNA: TGTGCCAGCAGTTACGGGACAGCGAACACCGGGGAGCTGTTTTTT
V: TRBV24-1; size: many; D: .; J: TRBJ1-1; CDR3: CATSRGRENTEAFF; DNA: TGTGCCACCAGTCGAGGACGGGAGAACACTGAAGCTTTCTTT
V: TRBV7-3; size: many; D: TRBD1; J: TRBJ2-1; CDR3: CASSPRDSPTYNEQFF; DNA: TGTGCCAGCAGCCCCCGGGACAGCCCGACCTACAATGAGCAGTTCTTC
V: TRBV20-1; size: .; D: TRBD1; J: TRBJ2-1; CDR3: CSAKGTVTYNEQFF; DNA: TGCAGTGCTAAAGGGACAGTAACATACAATGAGCAGTTCTTC
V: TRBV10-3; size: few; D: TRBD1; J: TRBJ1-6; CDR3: CAIRPGQIDSPLHF; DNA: TGTGCCATCAGGCCGGGACAGATAGATTCACCCCTCCACTTT
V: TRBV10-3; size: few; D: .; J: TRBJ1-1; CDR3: CAIRALTGANTEAFF; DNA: TGTGCCATCAGGGCTCTGACCGGGGCAAACACTGAAGCTTTCTTT
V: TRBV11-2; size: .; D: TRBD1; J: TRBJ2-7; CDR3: CASSLGQIPYEQYF; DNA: TGTGCCAGCAGCTTGGGACAGATCCCCTACGAGCAGTACTTC
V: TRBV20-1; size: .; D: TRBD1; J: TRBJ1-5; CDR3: CSARDLGGYSNQPQHF; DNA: TGCAGTGCTAGAGATCTAGGGGGCTATAGCAATCAGCCCCAGCATTTT
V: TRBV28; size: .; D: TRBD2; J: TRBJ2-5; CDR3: CASSPPASGQETQYF; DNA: TGTGCCAGCAGTCCCCCGGCTAGCGGACAAGAGACCCAGTACTTC
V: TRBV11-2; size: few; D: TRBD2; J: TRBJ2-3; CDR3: CASSLGVLAEDTQYF; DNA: TGTGCCAGCAGCCTAGGGGTACTAGCGGAAGATACGCAGTATTTT
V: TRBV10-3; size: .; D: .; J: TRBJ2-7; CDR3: CAISGTSLYEQYF; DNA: TGTGCCATCAGCGGGACATCCCTTTACGAGCAGTACTTC
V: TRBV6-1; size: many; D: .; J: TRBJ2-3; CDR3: CASSEERGDTQYF; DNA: TGTGCCAGCAGTGAAGAAAGGGGTGATACGCAGTATTTT
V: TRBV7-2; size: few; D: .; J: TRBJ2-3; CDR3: CASSLRAGSTDTQYF; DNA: TGTGCCAGCAGCTTGAGAGCGGGCAGCACAGATACGCAGTATTTT
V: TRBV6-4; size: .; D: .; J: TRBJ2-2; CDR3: CASSDSSRGELFF; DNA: TGTGCCAGCAGTGACTCGAGTCGCGGGGAGCTGTTTTTT
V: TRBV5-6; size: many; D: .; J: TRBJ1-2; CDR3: CASSLVGPNYGYTF; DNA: TGTGCCAGCAGCTTGGTGGGTCCGAACTATGGCTACACCTTC
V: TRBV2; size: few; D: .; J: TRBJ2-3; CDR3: CASSGYSSTDTQYF; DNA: TGTGCCAGCAGTGGATACTCTAGCACAGATACGCAGTATTTT
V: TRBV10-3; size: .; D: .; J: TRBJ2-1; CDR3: CAISENPNEQFF; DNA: TGTGCCATCAGTGAGAACCCCAATGAGCAGTTCTTC
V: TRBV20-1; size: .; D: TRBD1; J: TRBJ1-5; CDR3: CSARSRGRDQPQHF; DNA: TGCAGTGCTAGGAGCAGGGGGAGGGATCAGCCCCAGCATTTT
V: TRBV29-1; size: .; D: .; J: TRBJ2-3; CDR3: CSVTDWTDTQYF; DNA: TGCAGCGTGACGGACTGGACAGATACGCAGTATTTT
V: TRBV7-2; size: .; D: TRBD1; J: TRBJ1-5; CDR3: CASSSLGGLLQPQHF; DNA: TGTGCCAGCAGCTCGCTAGGGGGCTTGCTGCAGCCCCAGCATTTT
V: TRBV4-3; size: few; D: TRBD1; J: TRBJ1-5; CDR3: CASRLEQGSGPQHF; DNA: TGCGCCAGCAGGCTAGAACAGGGGAGTGGGCCCCAGCATTTT
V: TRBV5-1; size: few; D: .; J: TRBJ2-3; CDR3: CASSPRREVTDTQYF; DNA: TGCGCCAGCAGCCCACGGAGGGAAGTCACAGATACGCAGTATTTT
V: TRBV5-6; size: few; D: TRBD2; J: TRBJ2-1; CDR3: CASSFFSGAPAGYNEQFF; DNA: TGTGCCAGCAGCTTCTTTAGCGGGGCTCCCGCCGGGTACAATGAGCAGTTCTTC
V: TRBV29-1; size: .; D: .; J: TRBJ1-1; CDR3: CSVFGEAAILNTEAFF; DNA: TGCAGCGTTTTCGGTGAAGCCGCCATACTCAACACTGAAGCTTTCTTT
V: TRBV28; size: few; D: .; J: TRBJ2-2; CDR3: CASSYHENTGELFF; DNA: TGTGCCAGCAGTTATCACGAGAACACCGGGGAGCTGTTTTTT
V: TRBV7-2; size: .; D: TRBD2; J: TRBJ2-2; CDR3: CASSFSGGALGGELFF; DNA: TGTGCCAGCAGCTTTAGCGGGGGCGCCCTCGGCGGGGAGCTGTTTTTT
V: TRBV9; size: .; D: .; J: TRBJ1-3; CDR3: CASSVAGFSGNTIYF; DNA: TGTGCCAGCAGCGTAGCTGGGTTCTCTGGAAACACCATATATTTT
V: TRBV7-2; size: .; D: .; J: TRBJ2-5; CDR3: CASSLEGLRKTQYF; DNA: TGTGCCAGCAGCTTAGAGGGCCTTCGAAAGACCCAGTACTTC
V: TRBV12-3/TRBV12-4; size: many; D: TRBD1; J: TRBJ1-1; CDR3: CASSLWDRVAEAFF; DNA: TGTGCCAGCAGTTTATGGGACAGGGTGGCTGAAGCTTTCTTT
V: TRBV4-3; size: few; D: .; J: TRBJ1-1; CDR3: CASSHESSGTTEAFF; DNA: TGCGCCAGCAGCCATGAATCTTCAGGGACCACTGAAGCTTTCTTT
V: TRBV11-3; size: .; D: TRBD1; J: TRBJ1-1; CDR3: CASSSDEGQGDTEAFF; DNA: TGTGCCAGCAGCTCAGACGAGGGACAGGGAGACACTGAAGCTTTCTTT
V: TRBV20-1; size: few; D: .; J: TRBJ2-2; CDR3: CSGARTENTGELFF; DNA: TGCAGTGGGGCCCGGACCGAAAACACCGGGGAGCTGTTTTTT
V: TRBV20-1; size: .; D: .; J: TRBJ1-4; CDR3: CSAGWGRVNEKLFF; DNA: TGCAGTGCGGGATGGGGGAGAGTTAATGAAAAACTGTTTTTT
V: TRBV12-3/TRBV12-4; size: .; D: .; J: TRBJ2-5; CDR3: CAGSLVRRETQYF; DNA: TGTGCCGGCAGTTTAGTTCGGCGGGAGACCCAGTACTTC
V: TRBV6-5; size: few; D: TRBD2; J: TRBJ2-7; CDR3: CASGVGGSSYEQYF; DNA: TGTGCCAGCGGGGTGGGGGGGAGCTCCTACGAGCAGTACTTC
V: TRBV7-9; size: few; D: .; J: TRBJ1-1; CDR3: CASSSLGGLTEAFF; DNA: TGTGCCAGCAGCTCCCTTGGGGGGTTGACTGAAGCTTTCTTT
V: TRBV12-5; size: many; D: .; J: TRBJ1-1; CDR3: CASGLGTGLTEAFF; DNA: TGTGCTAGTGGTTTGGGCACAGGGCTCACTGAAGCTTTCTTT
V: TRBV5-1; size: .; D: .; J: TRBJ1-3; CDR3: CASSLGNVGEDSGNTIYF; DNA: TGCGCCAGCAGCTTGGGGAACGTGGGGGAAGACTCTGGAAACACCATATATTTT
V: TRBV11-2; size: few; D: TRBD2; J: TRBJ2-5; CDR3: CASSLVGRLRETQYF; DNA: TGTGCCAGCAGCTTAGTCGGGAGGCTTCGAGAGACCCAGTACTTC
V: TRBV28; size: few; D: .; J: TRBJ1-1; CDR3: CASSLPGMRAFF; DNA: TGTGCCAGCAGTTTACCCGGTATGAGAGCTTTCTTT
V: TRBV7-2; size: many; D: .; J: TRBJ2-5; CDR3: CASSSLTGTTGTQYF; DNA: TGTGCCAGCAGCTCGCTTACAGGGACCACGGGAACCCAGTACTTC
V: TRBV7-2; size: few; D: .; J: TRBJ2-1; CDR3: CASSIPSPGWSAGGNNEQFF; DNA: TGTGCCAGCAGCATACCAAGCCCCGGTTGGTCGGCAGGCGGCAACAATGAGCAGTTCTTC
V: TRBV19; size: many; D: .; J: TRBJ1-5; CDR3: CASTIGVDPQHF; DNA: TGTGCCAGTACCATCGGGGTGGACCCCCAGCATTTT
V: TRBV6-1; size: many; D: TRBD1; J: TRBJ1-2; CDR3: CASRTGGDPPFWYYGYTF; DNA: TGTGCCAGCAGGACAGGGGGCGATCCCCCGTTCTGGTACTATGGCTACACCTTC
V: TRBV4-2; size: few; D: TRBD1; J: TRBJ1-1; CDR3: CASSQVQGQEAFF; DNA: TGTGCCAGCAGCCAAGTACAGGGACAGGAAGCTTTCTTT
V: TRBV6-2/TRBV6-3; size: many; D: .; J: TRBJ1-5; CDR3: CASSSQGFSNQPQHF; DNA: TGTGCCAGCAGTTCACAAGGGTTCAGCAATCAGCCCCAGCATTTT
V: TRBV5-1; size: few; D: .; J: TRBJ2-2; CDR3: CASSLVQPNTGELFF; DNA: TGCGCCAGCAGCTTGGTGCAGCCGAACACCGGGGAGCTGTTTTTT
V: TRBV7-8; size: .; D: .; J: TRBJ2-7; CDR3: CASSLESGPRYEQYF; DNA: TGTGCCAGCAGCTTAGAGTCGGGGCCGAGGTACGAGCAGTACTTC
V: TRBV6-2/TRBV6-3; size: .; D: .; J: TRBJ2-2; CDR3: CASSWTGELFF; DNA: TGTGCCAGCAGTTGGACCGGGGAGCTGTTTTTT
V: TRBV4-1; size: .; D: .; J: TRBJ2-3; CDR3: CASSQDGLRTDTQYF; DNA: TGCGCCAGCAGCCAAGATGGCCTCCGCACAGATACGCAGTATTTT
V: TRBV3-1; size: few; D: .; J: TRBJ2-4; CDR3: CASSPNRANIQYF; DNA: TGTGCCAGCAGCCCGAACAGAGCTAACATTCAGTACTTC